These T cell receptor beta chains were read from a single sample in a study of tumor and adjacent non-tumor tissue in lung cancer. TCRdb used MiXCR to reprocess the multiplex PCR reads, holding one entry per CDR3 protein. The sample lists roughly 220,000 distinct CDR3 sequences, 71% occurring once. Material: lung tumor tissue. The receptors come from a man aged 55 to 70 with non-small cell lung cancer. The CDR3 runs from the conserved cysteine through the conserved F or W. A D gene is named only where the DNA matches it firmly. Clone size is given for some rows only: seen once, a few or many times, or a class if the clone is expanded.

>TRBV28|TRBJ2-1|TRBD2|-
TGTGCCGGCAGTTTGGTGACTAGCGGGGAGCAGTTCTTC
CAGSLVTSGEQFF
>TRBV29-1|TRBJ1-2|TRBD1|-
TGCAGCGTGGCAGACAGGGGGCGGATTGGCTACACCTTC
CSVADRGRIGYTF
>TRBV11-2|TRBJ2-5|-|large
TGTGCCAGCAGCTCCACAATGGGGGGGCCAAAGGAGACCCAGTACTTC
CASSSTMGGPKETQYF
>TRBV11-2|TRBJ1-6|-|-
TGTGCCAGCATCTTCGGCCCCCGGCACAGGATAGGATCACCTCTCCACTTT
CASIFGPRHRIGSPLHF
>TRBV20-1|TRBJ2-7|TRBD2|-
TGCAGTGCTAGTGGGACTAGCGGGAGCTCCTACAAGAAGTACTTC
CSASGTSGSSYKKYF
>TRBV11-3|TRBJ1-1|-|-
TGTGCCAGTAGCTTAATGGGACCCAACACTGAAGCTTTCTTT
CASSLMGPNTEAFF
>TRBV30|TRBJ2-1|-|-
TGTGCCTGGAGTGTATCTAATGAGCAGTTCTTC
CAWSVSNEQFF
>TRBV12-3/TRBV12-4|TRBJ1-2|TRBD1|-
TGTGCCAGCAGTTTTGGGGACAGAGCTAAGTATGGCTACACGTTC
CASSFGDRAKYGYTF
>TRBV5-4|TRBJ1-1|TRBD1|-
TGTGCCAGCAGCACTACAGGGGTGCGTGTTGAAGCTTTCTTT
CASSTTGVRVEAFF
>TRBV4-3|TRBJ2-7|TRBD1|few
TGCGCCAGCAGCCAGCACGACCAAGGGACAGCCTACGAGCAGTACTTC
CASSQHDQGTAYEQYF
>TRBV28|TRBJ1-4|-|few
TGTGCCAGCAGTCGGTTAGCAACTAATGAAAAACTGTTTTTT
CASSRLATNEKLFF
>TRBV11-3|TRBJ2-1|-|once
TGTGCCAACAGCCGGACAGTCGACAATGAGCAATTCTTC
CANSRTVDNEQFF
>TRBV10-3|TRBJ2-1|TRBD2|once
TGTGCCTTCCGGACTAGCGGGTCCAATGAGCAGTTCTTC
CAFRTSGSNEQFF
>TRBV11-3|TRBJ2-3|-|-
TGTGTCAGCAGCCTGGGACGGATCGGCACAGATATGCAGTATTTT
CVSSLGRIGTDMQYF
>TRBV20-1|TRBJ1-1|-|once
TGCAGTACCTCTCGTGATACTGATGCTTTCTTT
CSTSRDTDAFF
>TRBV7-9|TRBJ2-3|TRBD2|many
TGTGCCAGCAGCCGGGGGGGAGGCACAGATACGCAGTATTTT
CASSRGGGTDTQYF
>TRBV11-2|TRBJ2-2|TRBD1|-
TGTGCCAGCGGCCGTTCACGGGACAGGGCGGACAACGGGGAGCTGTTTTTT
CASGRSRDRADNGELFF
>TRBV4-3|TRBJ2-1|TRBD2|-
TGCGCCAACAGCCGAACGACTAGCGAGAGGAATGAGCAGTTCTTC
CANSRTTSERNEQFF
>TRBV11-2|TRBJ2-3|-|-
TGTGCCAGAAGCTCCCATTGGGCTCATAGCACAGATACGCAGTATTTT
CARSSHWAHSTDTQYF